This is a list of T cell receptor beta chains from one sample in a study of graft-versus-host responses after intestinal transplantation. These TCRs' antigens remain unknown. Libraries were prepared by immunoSEQ multiplex PCR; TCRdb keeps only in-frame clonotypes and omits some of them. The table has under 150,000 clones, approximately 95% seen once; the top ten hold more than 2.5%. Sequencing used unstimulated CD8+ T cells sorted from spleen or lymph node cells, obtained before intestinal transplant. These receptors came from a human donor who received an intestinal transplant. CDR3s include the opening cysteine and the closing phenylalanine or tryptophan. A D gene is named only where the DNA matches it firmly. Some rows mark clone size as missing; the rest say once, few, many or name a class of expanded clone.

V gene	J gene	clone size	D gene	CDR3 DNA	CDR3 protein
TRBV5-1	TRBJ2-5	-	-	TGCGCCAACCCACTCGGAGGGGTGGGAGAGACCCAGTACTTC	CANPLGGVGETQYF
TRBV27	TRBJ2-7	-	TRBD2	TGTGCCAGCAGTTCCCCAGTGAGAAGCGGGAGGGCCGGCGAGCAGTACTTC	CASSSPVRSGRAGEQYF
TRBV7-4	TRBJ1-1	once	-	TGTGCCAGCAGCTTCAGGCATTGGGGGCCTAGGACTGAAGCTTTCTTT	CASSFRHWGPRTEAFF
TRBV9	TRBJ1-1	-	-	TGTGCCAGCAGCGGCCCTTATAGCACTGAAGCTTTCTTT	CASSGPYSTEAFF
TRBV9	TRBJ2-3	-	TRBD2	TGTGCCAGCAGCGTAGGGACCGGGACTAGCGGCACAGATACGCAGTATTTT	CASSVGTGTSGTDTQYF
TRBV14	TRBJ2-7	once	-	TGTGCCAGCTCACCACGGGGGATTTACTACGAGCAGTACTTC	CASSPRGIYYEQYF
TRBV4-1	TRBJ2-1	-	TRBD2	TGCGCCAGCAGCCAATTGACTAGCGGGAGGGAGCAGTTCTTC	CASSQLTSGREQFF
TRBV7-9	TRBJ2-5	-	-	TGTGCCAGCAGCTTAGTGGAGGGGATGAAAGAAGAGACCCAGTACTTC	CASSLVEGMKEETQYF
TRBV10-3	TRBJ1-5	-	-	TGTGCCATCAGCCCACATTACTCAAATCAGCCCCAGCATTTT	CAISPHYSNQPQHF
TRBV30	TRBJ2-3	-	TRBD1	TGTGCCTGGGACATGGGACAGGGATTCACAGATACGCAGTATTTT	CAWDMGQGFTDTQYF
TRBV28	TRBJ2-7	-	TRBD2	TGTGCCAGCAGACCCCCTAGCGGGAACTCCTACGAGCAGTACTTC	CASRPPSGNSYEQYF
TRBV28	TRBJ1-6	-	-	TGTGCCAGCGGAGGAGACGGGACCTATTCACCCCTCCACTTT	CASGGDGTYSPLHF
TRBV7-2	TRBJ2-7	-	-	TGTGCCAGCAGCTTATCTCCCGCGAGCTCCTACGAGCAGTACTTC	CASSLSPASSYEQYF
TRBV9	TRBJ2-1	-	-	TGTGCCAGCAGTGAAAGCGGAAGCTCCTACAATGAGCAGTTCTTC	CASSESGSSYNEQFF
TRBV6-1	TRBJ2-5	-	-	TGTGCCAGCAGTGAAGTAGGGCGGAGTCAAGAGACCCAGTACTTC	CASSEVGRSQETQYF
TRBV7-9	TRBJ2-1	-	TRBD2	TGTGCCAGCAGCTTAGGTCAGTGGGCGGGAGCGTACAATGAGCAGTTCTTC	CASSLGQWAGAYNEQFF
TRBV7-2	TRBJ2-7	-	-	TGTGCCAGCAGCTTAGGATCCCAGGGAGTCTACGAGCAGTACTTC	CASSLGSQGVYEQYF
TRBV4-1	TRBJ2-1	-	-	TGCGCCAGCAGCCAATTCAACCGGGACAATCAATTAAATGAGCAGTTCTTC	CASSQFNRDNQLNEQFF